The 25 T cell receptor beta chains below all came from one sample that was sequenced in a study of blood T cell repertoires in COVID-19. The assay was immunoSEQ multiplex PCR, and TCRdb's table has in-frame clones only and misses some. Here the sample spans roughly 69,000 clones, around 87% being singletons. Sequences were obtained from peripheral blood. The receptor source for this set is a man in his forties or fifties with active COVID-19.

The DNA for the CDR3 is TGTGCCAGTAGTATAGTAGGAGCGCCCTATGGCTACACCTTC. Its protein is CASSIVGAPYGYTF. The gene calls are TRBV19 and TRBJ1-2; no definite D call. V gave up 1 base and J gave up 4 bases, with 10 bases separating them. This CDR3 is built from 14 residues. In germline, CDR1 is LNHDA, CDR2 SQIVND (reference sequence).

This chain uses TRBV28 with TRBJ1-3, with D unclear. Trimming pared 3 bases from V and 0 bases from J, leaving 18 bases between. The CDR3 sequence is 18 residues long. CDR1 and CDR2 (germline): MDHEN, SYDVKM. The CDR3 reads CASSFRSQNYRSGNTIYF. DNA of the CDR3: TGTGCCAGCAGTTTCCGATCTCAGAATTATCGCTCTGGAAACACCATATATTTT.

DNA for the CDR3: TGCGCCAGCAGCCAAGCTGGCAGCACAGATACGCAGTATTTT. This codes for CASSQAGSTDTQYF. The chain employs TRBV4-3 and TRBJ2-3; D unclear. V shed 1 base and J shed 0 bases, with 5 bases lying between them. This CDR3 is 14 amino acids long. Germline values: CDR1 LGHNA, CDR2 YSLEER.

This chain joins TRBV30 and TRBJ2-3; 8 bases agree with TRBD1. The CDR3 covers 14 residues. V shed 5 bases, J shed 5 bases, and the junction held 9 bases outside the gene matches. CDR1 and CDR2 from the germline V gene are GTSNPN and SVGIG (reference sequence). The CDR3 nucleotides are TGTGCCTGGCAAAGGGGACAGGTGATAGATACGCAGTATTTT. Protein product: CAWQRGQVIDTQYF.

The chain employs TRBV28 and TRBJ2-7, with 10 bases identical to TRBD2. This CDR3 region has 15 residues. Germline loops: CDR1 MDHEN, CDR2 SYDVKM. V shed 2 bases, J shed 6 bases, and the junction held 7 bases outside the gene matches. The CDR3 region is CASSLPLAGVSEQYF. The CDR3 DNA reads as TGTGCCAGCAGTTTACCTCTAGCGGGAGTTAGCGAGCAGTACTTC.

This chain uses TRBV7-3 with TRBJ1-1; D is perhaps TRBD1 (5 bases). CDR3 length equals 15 residues. Trimming took off 2 bases at V and 0 bases at J, with 10 bases between the two ends. CDR1 and CDR2 from the germline V gene are SGHTA and FQGTGA. CDR3 sequence (DNA): TGTGCCAGCAGCTTACAGGGCGGGATGAACACTGAAGCTTTCTTT. Translated: CASSLQGGMNTEAFF.

This chain uses TRBV5-3 with TRBJ2-4, with no clear D. TRBV5-3 carries the ORF label, with uncertain function. The CDR3 runs 14 residues. V was cut by 2 bases and J by 0 bases, with 6 bases left in between. CDR3 amino acids: CARSLKLAKNIQYF. Here the CDR3 DNA reads TGTGCCAGAAGCTTAAAGCTAGCCAAAAACATTCAGTACTTC.

Here the CDR3 reads CASSPSSGFSYGEQYF. The CDR3 DNA sequence: TGCGCCAGCAGCCCTTCCTCCGGTTTCTCCTACGGGGAGCAGTACTTC. The chain links TRBV4-3 to TRBJ2-7; D remains ambiguous. Germline CDR1 is LGHNA and CDR2 is YSLEER. CDR3 length: 16 residues. V lost 4 bases and J lost 7, with 23 bases in between.

The chain carries TRBV4-3 and TRBJ2-1; D may be TRBD2 (6 bases). V was trimmed by 0 bases and J by 3 bases, leaving 15 bases between them. There are 17 residues in the CDR3. From germline, CDR1 is LGHNA and CDR2 YSLEER. CDR3 sequence: CASSQESPGLHYNEQFF. The CDR3 nucleotides read TGCGCCAGCAGCCAAGAGTCCCCGGGACTCCACTACAATGAGCAGTTCTTC.

This chain connects TRBV9 to TRBJ1-1; D possibly corresponds to TRBD1 (6 bases). Germline V gene data show CDR1 as SGDLS and CDR2 as YYNGEE. The germline V and J ends were trimmed by 2 bases and 10 bases, with 15 bases remaining between them. This CDR3 spans 13 amino acids. CDR3 in DNA: TGTGCCAGCAGCGTTCCGGGTACAGGGACAGCTTTCTTT. Amino acids: CASSVPGTGTAFF.

J is TRBJ2-4 and V is TRBV27, with D hard to call. Trimming cost V 4 bases and J 7 bases, with 14 bases left between them. CDR1 is MNHEY and CDR2 is SMNVEV in the germline V gene (reference sequence). This CDR3 region has 14 residues. In DNA form, the CDR3 reads TGTGCCAGCAGTTCACGGAGTGGTGGGAACATTCAGTACTTC. This codes for CASSSRSGGNIQYF.

J is TRBJ2-5 and V is TRBV24-1; 7 nucleotides align to TRBD1. This CDR3 spans 16 amino acids. V gave up 3 bases and J gave up 2 bases; unmatched junction bases: 8. Germline loops: CDR1 KGHDR, CDR2 SFDVKD. The DNA for the CDR3 is TGTGCCACCAGTGATCCGCAGACAGGGCCACAAGAGACCCAGTACTTC. Translating gives CATSDPQTGPQETQYF.

V gene TRBV19 combines with J gene TRBJ2-6; 7 bases match TRBD1. The germline V gene encodes CDR1 LNHDA and CDR2 SQIVND (reference sequence). Trimming removed 7 bases from V and 0 bases from J; junction bases left unmatched: 9. CDR3 length equals 17 residues. The CDR3 DNA follows: TGTGCCAGTAACAGGGGACCACACCCCTCTGGGGCCAACGTCCTGACTTTC. It is translated as CASNRGPHPSGANVLTF.

This clone was recorded only once. The CDR3 region has the DNA TGTGCCAGCAGCGATGACAGGGGGTTCGTCGAGCAGTACTTC. It is translated as CASSDDRGFVEQYF. This chain uses TRBV5-6 with TRBJ2-7; 9 bases are shared with TRBD1. Germline lookup yields CDR1 SGHDT and CDR2 YYEEEE. The CDR3 covers 14 residues. Trimming removed 4 bases from V and 6 bases from J; junction bases left unmatched: 8.

The V and J genes are TRBV4-2 and TRBJ2-1; 9 nucleotides match TRBD2. The V segment lost 4 bases and the J segment 7 bases; nucleotides outside the gene matches: 8. This CDR3 region has 15 residues. Germline CDR1 is LGHNA and CDR2 is YNFKEQ. CDR3 sequence: CASSPWASGENEQFF. The DNA for the CDR3 is TGTGCCAGCAGCCCCTGGGCTAGCGGGGAAAATGAGCAGTTCTTC.

The chain has TRBV18 and TRBJ1-1; D may be TRBD1 (6 bases). The CDR3 length is 13 residues. The germline gives CDR1 KGHSH, CDR2 LQKENI. V gave up 6 bases and J gave up 0 bases, with 8 bases separating them. In DNA form, the CDR3 reads TGTGCCAGCTCGGGGGGGCTGAACACTGAAGCTTTCTTT. Amino acid sequence: CASSGGLNTEAFF.

This clone was recorded a few times. The genes are TRBV6-2 or TRBV6-3 and TRBJ2-2, with TRBD1 matching over 8 bases. This CDR3 is 15 amino acids long. The J segment lost 6 bases and the V segment lost 4 bases, leaving 7 bases of the junction unmatched. Germline V CDR1 and CDR2: MNHEY, SVGEGT. The chain's CDR3 is CASSSRTGWAGELFF. CDR3 sequence (DNA): TGTGCCAGCAGTTCCCGGACAGGGTGGGCCGGGGAGCTGTTTTTT.

The chain recombines TRBV27 with TRBJ2-1, with 9 nucleotides matching TRBD2. The V gene's germline CDR1 is MNHEY and CDR2 SMNVEV (reference sequence). The CDR3 runs to 16 residues. V lost 2 bases and J lost 4; bases outside the gene matches: 6. Here the CDR3 DNA reads TGTGCCAGCAGTTTAATTGCTAGCGGGGATTACAATGAGCAGTTCTTC. Amino acids: CASSLIASGDYNEQFF.

The chain couples TRBV5-8 to TRBJ1-4; 7 nucleotides align to TRBD1. Germline V gene lookup returns CDR1 SGHTS and CDR2 YDEGEE. The CDR3 has 16 amino acids. The ends lost 2 bases at V and 4 bases at J; junction bases unmatched: 8. This chain's CDR3 is CASSLKTGQVNEKLFF. The CDR3 DNA is TGTGCCAGCAGCTTAAAAACAGGACAGGTTAATGAAAAACTGTTTTTT.

V is TRBV20-1 and J is TRBJ1-2, with a tentative D call TRBD1 (5 bases). The V and J ends lost 6 bases and 8 bases respectively, with 10 bases between them. Germline V CDR1 and CDR2: DFQATT, SNEGSKA (reference sequence). The CDR3 totals 10 residues. The CDR3 reads CSAPGGGYTF. The CDR3 region has the DNA TGCAGTGCCCCGGGGGGGGGCTACACCTTC.

The chain combines TRBV7-9 with TRBJ2-5, with a tentative D call TRBD2 (5 bases). The V gene's germline CDR1 is SEHNR and CDR2 FQNEAQ (reference sequence). The length of the CDR3 is 13 residues. The V and J ends lost 4 bases and 5 bases respectively, with 11 bases between them. CDR3 in amino acids: CASSSRGPETQYF. The CDR3 region has the DNA TGTGCCAGCAGCTCGAGAGGGCCGGAGACCCAGTACTTC.

This clone has more than one count but fewer than ten. This chain joins TRBV7-2 and TRBJ1-2; 8 bases are shared with TRBD1. The trim removed 5 bases at V and 7 bases at J, leaving 6 bases unmatched. CDR1 is SGHTA and CDR2 is FQGNSA in the germline V gene. This CDR3 spans 13 amino acids. The chain's CDR3 is CASSPWTGSGYTF. The CDR3 nucleotides read TGTGCCAGCAGCCCCTGGACAGGGTCTGGCTACACCTTC.

V gene TRBV29-1 combines with J gene TRBJ1-4, with a weak D call TRBD1 (6 bases). Trimming left V 6 bases short and J 8 bases short, with 16 bases between. The CDR3 extends over 13 amino acids. CDR1 is SQVTM and CDR2 is ANQGSEA in the germline V gene. The CDR3 region has the DNA TGCAGCGTAGGCGGAGGGGGGGGAGAAAAACTGTTTTTT. Its translation is CSVGGGGGEKLFF.

The chain links TRBV28 to TRBJ2-5; D may be TRBD1 (6 bases). Trimming cost V 6 bases and J 5 bases, with 13 bases left between them. Germline V gives CDR1 MDHEN, CDR2 SYDVKM. The CDR3 consists of 13 residues. The CDR3 here is CASSPTGEETQYF. The CDR3 nucleotides are TGTGCCAGCAGCCCGACAGGCGAGGAGACCCAGTACTTC.

The chain is built from TRBV5-6 and TRBJ1-6, with D possibly TRBD1 on 5 matching bases. Germline values: CDR1 SGHDT, CDR2 YYEEEE. V was clipped by 4 bases and J by 6 bases, with 14 bases between them. This CDR3 contains 15 residues. CDR3 in amino acids: CASSGAGGLNSPLHF. Here the CDR3 DNA reads TGTGCCAGCAGCGGGGCAGGCGGTCTTAATTCACCCCTCCACTTT.